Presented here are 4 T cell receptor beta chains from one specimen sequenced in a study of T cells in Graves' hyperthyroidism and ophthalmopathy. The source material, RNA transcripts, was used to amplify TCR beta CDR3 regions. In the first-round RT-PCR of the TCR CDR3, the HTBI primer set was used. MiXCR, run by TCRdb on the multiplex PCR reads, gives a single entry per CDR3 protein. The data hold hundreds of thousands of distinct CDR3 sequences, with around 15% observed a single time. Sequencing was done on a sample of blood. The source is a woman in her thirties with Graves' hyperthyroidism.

The CDR3 DNA follows: TGTGCCAGTAGGATCCCGGGACAGGGGTTAACTCAGCCCCAGCATTTT. Translating gives CASRIPGQGLTQPQHF. This chain connects TRBV19 to TRBJ1-5; 10 positions match TRBD1. V shed 6 bases and J 6 bases; nucleotides not matched to a gene: 11. CDR1 is LNHDA and CDR2 is SQIVND in the germline V gene (reference sequence). The CDR3 is 16 residues long.

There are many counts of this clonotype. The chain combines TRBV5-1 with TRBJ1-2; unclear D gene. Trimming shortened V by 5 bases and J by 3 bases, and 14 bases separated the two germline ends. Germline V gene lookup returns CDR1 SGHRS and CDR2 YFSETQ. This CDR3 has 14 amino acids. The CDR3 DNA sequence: TGCGCCAGCAGTTTAAACGTTCCGGACTATGGCTACACCTTC. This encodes CASSLNVPDYGYTF. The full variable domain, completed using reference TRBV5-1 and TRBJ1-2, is KAGVTQTPRYLIKTRGQQVTLSCSPISGHRSVSWYQQTPGQGLQFLFEYFSETQRNKGNFPGRFSGRQFSNSRSEMNVSTLELGDSALYLCASSLNVPDYGYTFGSGTRLTVV.

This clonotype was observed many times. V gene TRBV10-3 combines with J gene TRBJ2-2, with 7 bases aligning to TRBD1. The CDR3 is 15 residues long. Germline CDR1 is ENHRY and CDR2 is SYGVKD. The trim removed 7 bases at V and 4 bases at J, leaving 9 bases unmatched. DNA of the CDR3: TGTGCCATCAACAGGGGCGAGGTCGGCACCGGGGAGCTGTTTTTT. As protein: CAINRGEVGTGELFF.

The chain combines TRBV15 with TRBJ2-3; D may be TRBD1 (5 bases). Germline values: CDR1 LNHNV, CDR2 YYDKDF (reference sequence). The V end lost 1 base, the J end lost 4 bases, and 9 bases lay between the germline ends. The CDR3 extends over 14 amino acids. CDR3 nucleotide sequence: TGTGCCACCAGCAGAGCCCAGGGTGCAGATACGCAGTATTTT. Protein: CATSRAQGADTQYF.